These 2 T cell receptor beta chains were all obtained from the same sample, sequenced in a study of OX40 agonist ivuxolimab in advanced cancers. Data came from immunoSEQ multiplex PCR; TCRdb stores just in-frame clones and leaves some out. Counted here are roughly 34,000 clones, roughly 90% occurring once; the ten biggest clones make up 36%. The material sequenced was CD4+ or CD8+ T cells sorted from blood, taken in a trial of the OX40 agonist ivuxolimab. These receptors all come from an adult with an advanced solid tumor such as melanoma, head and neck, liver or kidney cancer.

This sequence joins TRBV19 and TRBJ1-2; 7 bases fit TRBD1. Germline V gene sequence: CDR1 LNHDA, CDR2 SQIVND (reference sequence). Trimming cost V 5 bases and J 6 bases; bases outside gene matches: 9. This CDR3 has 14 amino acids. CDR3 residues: CASSWFEGTDGYTF. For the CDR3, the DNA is TGTGCCAGTAGTTGGTTCGAAGGGACAGATGGCTACACCTTC.

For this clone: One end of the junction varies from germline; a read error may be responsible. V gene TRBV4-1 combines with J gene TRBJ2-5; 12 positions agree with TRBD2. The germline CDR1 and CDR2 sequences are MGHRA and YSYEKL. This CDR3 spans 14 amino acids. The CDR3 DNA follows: TGCGCCGGCAGCCAAGGACTAGCGGGGGAGACCCAGTACTTC. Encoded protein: CAGSQGLAGETQYF.